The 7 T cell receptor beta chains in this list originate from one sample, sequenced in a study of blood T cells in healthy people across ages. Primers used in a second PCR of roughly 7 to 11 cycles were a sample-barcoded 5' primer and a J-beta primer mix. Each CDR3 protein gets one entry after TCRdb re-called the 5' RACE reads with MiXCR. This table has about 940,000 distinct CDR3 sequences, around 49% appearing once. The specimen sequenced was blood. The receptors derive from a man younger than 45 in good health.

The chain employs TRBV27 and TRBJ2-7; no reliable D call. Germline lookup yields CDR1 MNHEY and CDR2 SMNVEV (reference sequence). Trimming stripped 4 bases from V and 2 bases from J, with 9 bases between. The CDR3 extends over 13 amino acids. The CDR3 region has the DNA TGTGCCAGCAGTTCCGGATCTGCCTACGAGCAGTACTTC. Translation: CASSSGSAYEQYF.

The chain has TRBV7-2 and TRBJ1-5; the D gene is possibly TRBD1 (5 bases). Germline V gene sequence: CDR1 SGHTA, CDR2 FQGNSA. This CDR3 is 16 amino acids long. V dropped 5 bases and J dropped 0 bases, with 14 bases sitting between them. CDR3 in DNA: TGTGCCAGCAGCCCGCGACAGTCTAATAGCAATCAGCCCCAGCATTTT. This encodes CASSPRQSNSNQPQHF.

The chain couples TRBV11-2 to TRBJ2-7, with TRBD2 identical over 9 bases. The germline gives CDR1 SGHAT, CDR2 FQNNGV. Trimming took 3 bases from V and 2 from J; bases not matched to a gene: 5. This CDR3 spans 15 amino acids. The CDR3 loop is CASSFAGGSTYEQYF. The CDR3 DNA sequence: TGTGCCAGCAGCTTTGCGGGGGGGTCGACCTACGAGCAGTACTTC.

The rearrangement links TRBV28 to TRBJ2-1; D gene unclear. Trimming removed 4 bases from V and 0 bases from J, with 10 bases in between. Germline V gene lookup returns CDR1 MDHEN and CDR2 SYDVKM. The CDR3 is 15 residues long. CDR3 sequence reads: CASSSPGFSYNEQFF. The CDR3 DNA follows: TGTGCCAGCAGTTCTCCCGGATTCTCCTACAATGAGCAGTTCTTC.

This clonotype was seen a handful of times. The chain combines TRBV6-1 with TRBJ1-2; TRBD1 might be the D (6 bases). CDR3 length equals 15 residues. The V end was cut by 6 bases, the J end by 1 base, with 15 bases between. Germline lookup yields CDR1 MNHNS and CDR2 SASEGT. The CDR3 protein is CASSPQGALNYGYTF. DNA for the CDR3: TGTGCCAGCAGCCCACAGGGCGCTCTTAACTATGGCTACACCTTC.

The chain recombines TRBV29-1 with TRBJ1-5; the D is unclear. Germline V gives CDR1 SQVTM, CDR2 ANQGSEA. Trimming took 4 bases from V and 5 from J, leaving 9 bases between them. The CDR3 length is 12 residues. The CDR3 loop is CSVAGKDQPQHF. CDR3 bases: TGCAGCGTTGCCGGGAAGGATCAGCCCCAGCATTTT.

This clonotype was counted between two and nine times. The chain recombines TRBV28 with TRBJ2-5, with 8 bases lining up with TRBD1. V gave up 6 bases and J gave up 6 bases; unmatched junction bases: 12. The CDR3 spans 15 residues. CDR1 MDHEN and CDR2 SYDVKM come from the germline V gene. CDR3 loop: CASSPTGQAIQTQYF. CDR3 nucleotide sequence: TGTGCCAGCAGCCCCACGGGACAGGCAATCCAGACCCAGTACTTC.